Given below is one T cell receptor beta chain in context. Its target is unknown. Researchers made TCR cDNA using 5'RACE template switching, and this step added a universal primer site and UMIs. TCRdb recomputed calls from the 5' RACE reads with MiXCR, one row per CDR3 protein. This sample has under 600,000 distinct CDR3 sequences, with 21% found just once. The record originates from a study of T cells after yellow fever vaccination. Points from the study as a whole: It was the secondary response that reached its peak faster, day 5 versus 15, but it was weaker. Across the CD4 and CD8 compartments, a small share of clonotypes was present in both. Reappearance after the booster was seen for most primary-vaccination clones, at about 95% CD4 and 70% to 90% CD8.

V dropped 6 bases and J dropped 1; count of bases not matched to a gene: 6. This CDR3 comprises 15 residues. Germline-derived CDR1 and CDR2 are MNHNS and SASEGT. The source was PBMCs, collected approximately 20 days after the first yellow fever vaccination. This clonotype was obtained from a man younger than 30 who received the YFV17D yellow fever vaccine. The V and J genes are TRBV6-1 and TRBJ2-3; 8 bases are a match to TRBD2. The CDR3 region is CASRSSGGRTDTQYF. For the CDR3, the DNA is TGTGCCAGCAGATCGAGCGGGGGCCGCACAGATACGCAGTATTTT.